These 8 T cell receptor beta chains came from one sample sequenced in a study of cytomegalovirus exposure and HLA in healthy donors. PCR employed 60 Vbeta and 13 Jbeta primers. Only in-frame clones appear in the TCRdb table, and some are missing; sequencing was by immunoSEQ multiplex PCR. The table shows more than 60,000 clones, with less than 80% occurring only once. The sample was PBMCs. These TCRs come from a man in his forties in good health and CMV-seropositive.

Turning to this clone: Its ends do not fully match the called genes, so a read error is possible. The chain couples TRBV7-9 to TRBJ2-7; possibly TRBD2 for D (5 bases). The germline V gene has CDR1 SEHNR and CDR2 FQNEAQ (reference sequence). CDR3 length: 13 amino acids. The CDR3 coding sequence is TGTGTCAGCAGCGCATCTCTAGCTTACGAGCAGTACTTC. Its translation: CVSSASLAYEQYF.

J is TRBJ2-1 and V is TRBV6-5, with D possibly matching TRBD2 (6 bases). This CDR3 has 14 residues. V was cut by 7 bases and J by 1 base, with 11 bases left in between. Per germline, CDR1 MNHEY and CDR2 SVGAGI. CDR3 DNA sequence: TGTGCCAGCACCAGTAGCGGATCCTACAATGAGCAGTTCTTC. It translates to CASTSSGSYNEQFF.

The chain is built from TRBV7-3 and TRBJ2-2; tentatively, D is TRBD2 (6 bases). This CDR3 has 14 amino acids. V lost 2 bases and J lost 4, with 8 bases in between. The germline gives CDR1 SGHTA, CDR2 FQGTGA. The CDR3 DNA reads TGTGCCAGCAGCTTAGGTAGCGGCACCGGGGAGCTGTTTTTT. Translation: CASSLGSGTGELFF.

The CDR3 nucleotides read TGTGCCAGCAGTTTGGGGGGGGGACCCAACTATGGCTACACCTTC. As protein: CASSLGGGPNYGYTF. The J gene is TRBJ1-2, the V gene TRBV28, with D tentatively TRBD1 (5 bases). Between the trimmed V and J ends, which lost 3 bases and 2 bases, there was a span of 13 bases. Germline V lookup: CDR1 MDHEN, CDR2 SYDVKM. The CDR3 totals 15 residues.

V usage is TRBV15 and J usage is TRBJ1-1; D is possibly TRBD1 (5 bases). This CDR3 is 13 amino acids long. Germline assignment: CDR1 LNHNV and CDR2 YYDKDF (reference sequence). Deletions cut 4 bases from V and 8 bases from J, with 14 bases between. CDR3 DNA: TGTGCCACCAGCAACCCCCCCAGGGAAGAAGCTTTCTTT. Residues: CATSNPPREEAFF.

CDR3 sequence reads: CATSRDPGMDSPLHF. CDR3 DNA sequence: TGTGCCACCAGCAGAGATCCGGGGATGGATTCACCCCTCCACTTT. The V gene is TRBV15, the J gene TRBJ1-6; D ambiguous. Germline CDR1 reads LNHNV; CDR2 reads YYDKDF (reference sequence). Trimming took 0 bases from V and 8 from J, leaving 11 bases between them. There are 15 residues in the CDR3.

The chain's CDR3 is CASSQPDRADSPLHF. DNA of the CDR3: TGCGCCAGCAGCCAACCCGACAGGGCTGATTCACCCCTCCACTTT. This chain connects TRBV4-1 to TRBJ1-6; 7 bases line up with TRBD1. Germline values: CDR1 MGHRA, CDR2 YSYEKL. Germline trimming cut 2 bases from V and 8 bases from J; bases unmatched to any gene: 6. The CDR3 sequence is 15 residues long.

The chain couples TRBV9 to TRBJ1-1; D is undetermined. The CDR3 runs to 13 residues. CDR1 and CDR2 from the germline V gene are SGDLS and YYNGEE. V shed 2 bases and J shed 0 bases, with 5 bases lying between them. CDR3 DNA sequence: TGTGCCAGCAGCGTGGGCATGAACACTGAAGCTTTCTTT. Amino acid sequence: CASSVGMNTEAFF.